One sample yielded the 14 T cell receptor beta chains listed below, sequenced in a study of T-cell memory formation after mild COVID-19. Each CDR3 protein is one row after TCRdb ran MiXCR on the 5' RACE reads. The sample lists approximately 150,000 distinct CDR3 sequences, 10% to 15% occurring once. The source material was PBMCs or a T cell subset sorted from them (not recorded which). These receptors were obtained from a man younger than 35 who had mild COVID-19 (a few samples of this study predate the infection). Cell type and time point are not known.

The CDR3 is CSALGGGGPRSPLHF. The CDR3 nucleotides read TGCAGTGCTTTAGGGGGGGGAGGGCCGAGGTCGCCCCTCCACTTT. The gene calls are TRBV20-1 and TRBJ1-6, with D tentatively TRBD1 (6 bases). The germline CDR1 and CDR2 sequences are DFQATT and SNEGSKA (reference sequence). V dropped 5 bases and J dropped 13 bases, with 24 bases sitting between them. The CDR3 is 15 amino acids.

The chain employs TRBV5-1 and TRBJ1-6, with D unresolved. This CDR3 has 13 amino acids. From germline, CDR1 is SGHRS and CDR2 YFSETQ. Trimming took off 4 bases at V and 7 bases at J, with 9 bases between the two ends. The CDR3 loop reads CASSAAGNSPLHF. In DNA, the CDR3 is TGCGCCAGCAGCGCGGCCGGAAATTCACCCCTCCACTTT.

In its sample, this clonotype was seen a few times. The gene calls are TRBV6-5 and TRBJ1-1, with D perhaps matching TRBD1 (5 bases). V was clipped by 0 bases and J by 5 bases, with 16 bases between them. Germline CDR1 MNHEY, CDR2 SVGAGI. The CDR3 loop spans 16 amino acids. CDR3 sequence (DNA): TGTGCCAGCAGTTACTCGGGGGGTCGGGTCTCAACTGAAGCTTTCTTT. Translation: CASSYSGGRVSTEAFF.

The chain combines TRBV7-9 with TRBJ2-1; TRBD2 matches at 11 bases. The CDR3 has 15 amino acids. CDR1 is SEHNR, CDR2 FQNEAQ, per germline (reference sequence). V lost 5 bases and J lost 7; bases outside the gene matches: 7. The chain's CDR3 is CASSVRLAGRNEQFF. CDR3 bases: TGTGCCAGCAGCGTACGACTAGCGGGGAGGAATGAGCAGTTCTTC.

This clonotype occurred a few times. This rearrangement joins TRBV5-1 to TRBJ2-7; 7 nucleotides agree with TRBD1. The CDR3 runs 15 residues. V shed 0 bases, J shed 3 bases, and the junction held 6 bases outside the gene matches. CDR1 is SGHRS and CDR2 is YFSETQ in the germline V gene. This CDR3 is CASSLGDRRLYEQYV. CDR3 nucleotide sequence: TGCGCCAGCAGCTTGGGGGACAGAAGGCTCTACGAGCAGTACGTC.

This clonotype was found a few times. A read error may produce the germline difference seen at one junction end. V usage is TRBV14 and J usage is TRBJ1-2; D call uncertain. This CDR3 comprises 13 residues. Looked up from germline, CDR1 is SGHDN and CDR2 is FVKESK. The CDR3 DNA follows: TGTGCCAGCAGCAAAGACACCCCTCCGGGCTACACCTTC. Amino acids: CASSKDTPPGYTF.

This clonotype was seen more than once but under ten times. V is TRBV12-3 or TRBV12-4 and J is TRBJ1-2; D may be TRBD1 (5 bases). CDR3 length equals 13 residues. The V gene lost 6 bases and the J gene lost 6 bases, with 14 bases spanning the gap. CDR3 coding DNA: TGTGCCAGCAGACCAGGGAGAATCCATGGCTACACCTTC. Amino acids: CASRPGRIHGYTF.

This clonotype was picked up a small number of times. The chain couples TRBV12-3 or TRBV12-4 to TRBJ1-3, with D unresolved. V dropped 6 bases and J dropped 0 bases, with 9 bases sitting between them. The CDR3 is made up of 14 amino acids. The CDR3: CASSRLVSGNTIYF. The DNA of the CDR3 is TGTGCCAGCAGCCGTCTGGTCTCTGGAAACACCATATATTTT.

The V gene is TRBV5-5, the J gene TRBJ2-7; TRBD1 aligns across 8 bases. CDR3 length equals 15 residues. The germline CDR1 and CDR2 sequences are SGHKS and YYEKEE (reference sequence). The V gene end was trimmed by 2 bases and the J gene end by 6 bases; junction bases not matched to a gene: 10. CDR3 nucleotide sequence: TGTGCCAGCAGCTTCAGCGCGGCAGGGGGCGGCGAGCAGTACGTC. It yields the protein CASSFSAAGGGEQYV.

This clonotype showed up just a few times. The CDR3 is CASSLMAVTDTQYF. CDR3 nucleotide sequence: TGTGCCAGCAGCTTAATGGCCGTCACAGATACGCAGTATTTT. The rearrangement joins TRBV7-6 to TRBJ2-3; D unresolved. Trimming left V 2 bases short and J 2 bases short, with 8 bases between. Germline V gene data show CDR1 as SGHVS and CDR2 as FNYEAQ. The CDR3 is 14 amino acids.

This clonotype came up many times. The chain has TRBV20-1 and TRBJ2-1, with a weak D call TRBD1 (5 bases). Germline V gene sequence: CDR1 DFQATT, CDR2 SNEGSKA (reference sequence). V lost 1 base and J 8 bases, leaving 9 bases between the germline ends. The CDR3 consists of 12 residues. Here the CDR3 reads CSARGTTHEQFF. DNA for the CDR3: TGCAGTGCTAGAGGGACAACCCATGAGCAGTTCTTC.

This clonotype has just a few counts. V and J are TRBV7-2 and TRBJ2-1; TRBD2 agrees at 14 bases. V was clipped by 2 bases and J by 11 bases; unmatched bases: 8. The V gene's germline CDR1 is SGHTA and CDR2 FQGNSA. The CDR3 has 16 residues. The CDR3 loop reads CASSLSGLAGGPQQFF. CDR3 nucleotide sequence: TGTGCCAGCAGCTTATCAGGACTAGCGGGGGGCCCGCAGCAGTTCTTC.

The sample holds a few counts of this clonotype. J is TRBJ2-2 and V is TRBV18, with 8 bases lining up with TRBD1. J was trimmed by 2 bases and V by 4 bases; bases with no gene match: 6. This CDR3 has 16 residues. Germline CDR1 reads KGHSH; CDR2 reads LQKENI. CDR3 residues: CASSLLTGANTGELFF. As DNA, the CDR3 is TGTGCCAGCTCACTCCTGACAGGGGCTAACACCGGGGAGCTGTTTTTT.

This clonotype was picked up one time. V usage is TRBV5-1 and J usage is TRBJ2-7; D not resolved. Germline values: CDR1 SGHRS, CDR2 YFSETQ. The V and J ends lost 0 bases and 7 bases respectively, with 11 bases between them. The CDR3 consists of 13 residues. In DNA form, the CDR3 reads TGCGCCAGCAGCTTGGCCCCCGGGCTAGAGCAGTACTTC. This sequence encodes CASSLAPGLEQYF.